These T cell receptor beta chains were read from a single sample in a study of blood T cells in healthy people across ages. TCRdb reprocessed the 5' RACE reads with MiXCR, giving one entry per CDR3 protein. The sample shows around 820,000 distinct CDR3 sequences, roughly 25% of them seen only once. These data also formed part of another study, on T cells of mothers and their children.

Sequencing was carried out using blood. Receptors were obtained from a boy aged 5-17 years in good health. CDR3s include the opening cysteine and the closing phenylalanine or tryptophan. Fields, in order: clone size, V gene, D gene, J gene, CDR3 protein, CDR3 DNA. The D gene is left open where the match is weak. Part of the rows lack a size; the others show once, few, many or a class for expanded clones.

>few|TRBV5-5|.|TRBJ1-2
CASSVQGSLGGYTF
TGTGCCAGCAGCGTACAGGGTTCTTTAGGTGGCTACACCTTC
>few|TRBV4-1|TRBD1|TRBJ1-4
CASSQDYFGQGAREKLFF
TGCGCCAGCAGCCAAGATTACTTCGGGCAGGGGGCGCGTGAAAAACTGTTTTTT
>few|TRBV4-3|.|TRBJ2-5
CASSQDWAASKETQYF
TGCGCCAGCAGCCAAGATTGGGCCGCGAGTAAAGAGACCCAGTACTTC
>few|TRBV27|.|TRBJ2-5
CASSFGTMKETQYF
TGTGCCAGCAGTTTCGGGACCATGAAAGAGACCCAGTACTTC
>few|TRBV12-3/TRBV12-4|.|TRBJ1-4
CASSLYRDIGEKLFF
TGTGCCAGCAGTTTATACAGGGATATAGGTGAAAAACTGTTTTTT
>few|TRBV28|.|TRBJ2-3
CASSFGGPTDTQYF
TGTGCCAGCAGTTTCGGGGGGCCTACAGATACGCAGTATTTT
>.|TRBV15|.|TRBJ2-3
CATSNFPDTQYF
TGTGCCACCAGTAACTTCCCAGATACGCAGTATTTT
>.|TRBV15|.|TRBJ2-2
CATSRDRGDTGELFF
TGTGCCACCAGCAGAGACAGGGGGGACACCGGGGAGCTGTTTTTT
>.|TRBV28|TRBD2|TRBJ2-7
CASSFRLAGGTYEQYF
TGTGCCAGCAGTTTCCGCCTAGCGGGAGGGACCTACGAGCAGTACTTC
>.|TRBV7-8|.|TRBJ1-2
CASSSRDPGSGYTF
TGTGCCAGCAGCTCTCGGGACCCGGGGAGTGGCTACACCTTC
>many|TRBV9|TRBD2|TRBJ2-1
CASSSPGGSYNEQFF
TGTGCCAGCAGCTCACCGGGGGGCTCCTACAATGAGCAGTTCTTC
>few|TRBV7-9|.|TRBJ2-5
CASSLETGAQETQYF
TGTGCCAGCAGCTTAGAGACAGGAGCCCAAGAGACCCAGTACTTC
>.|TRBV12-3/TRBV12-4|.|TRBJ1-4
CASSLAPQRGEKLFF
TGTGCCAGCAGTTTAGCGCCCCAACGGGGGGAAAAACTGTTTTTT
>.|TRBV5-1|.|TRBJ1-2
CASSLESGFYGYTF
TGCGCCAGCAGCTTGGAGAGTGGTTTCTATGGCTACACCTTC
>few|TRBV28|.|TRBJ1-2
CASSLLDSALYGYTF
TGTGCCAGCAGTTTACTCGACAGTGCCCTCTATGGCTACACCTTC
>.|TRBV29-1|.|TRBJ2-1
CSAWTDRVGSYNEQFF
TGCAGCGCCTGGACTGACCGGGTGGGCTCCTACAATGAGCAGTTCTTC
>few|TRBV25-1|TRBD2|TRBJ2-1
CASQSGGYNEQFF
TGTGCCAGCCAGAGCGGGGGATACAATGAGCAGTTCTTC
>.|TRBV12-3/TRBV12-4|.|TRBJ2-3
CASSYTARHTQYF
TGTGCCAGCAGTTATACAGCTAGACATACGCAGTATTTT
>few|TRBV7-2|TRBD2|TRBJ2-3
CASSLVGRTSGPTDTQYF
TGTGCCAGCAGCTTAGTTGGACGGACTAGCGGTCCCACAGATACGCAGTATTTT
>.|TRBV20-1|TRBD2|TRBJ2-7
CSAPPETSDHEQYF
TGCAGTGCTCCTCCTGAGACTAGCGACCACGAGCAGTACTTC
>.|TRBV29-1|.|TRBJ1-1
CSARGGIGTEAFF
TGCAGCGCGAGGGGGGGCATAGGGACTGAAGCTTTCTTT
>few|TRBV27|TRBD2|TRBJ2-5
CASSRTSKVRTQYF
TGTGCCAGCAGTAGGACTAGCAAGGTGCGGACCCAGTACTTC
>.|TRBV5-1|TRBD1|TRBJ1-1
CASSQDRVSAEAFF
TGCGCCAGCAGCCAGGACAGGGTGAGCGCTGAAGCTTTCTTT
>.|TRBV11-2|TRBD1|TRBJ1-3
CASSPRSKETGGPGNTIYF
TGTGCCAGCAGCCCCCGCAGCAAGGAGACAGGGGGCCCCGGGAACACCATATATTTT
>.|TRBV13|.|TRBJ2-7
CASSKDPRSSYEQYF
TGTGCCAGCAGCAAAGATCCCAGGAGCTCCTACGAGCAGTACTTC
>.|TRBV6-2/TRBV6-3|.|TRBJ1-6
CASSTNRDAYSPLHF
TGTGCCAGCAGTACTAACAGGGACGCGTATTCACCCCTCCACTTT
>.|TRBV12-3/TRBV12-4|TRBD2|TRBJ2-7
CASSLGLAEASYEQYF
TGTGCCAGCAGTTTAGGCCTAGCGGAAGCCTCCTACGAGCAGTACTTC
>few|TRBV11-2|.|TRBJ1-1
CASSPKVTNTEAFF
TGTGCCAGCAGCCCCAAGGTGACGAACACTGAAGCTTTCTTT
>many|TRBV29-1|TRBD1|TRBJ2-7
CSVVGGQGLYYEQYF
TGCAGCGTTGTCGGGGGACAGGGCTTGTACTACGAGCAGTACTTC
>few|TRBV29-1|.|TRBJ2-5
CSVGKGETQYF
TGCAGCGTGGGGAAGGGGGAGACCCAGTACTTC
>few|TRBV28|TRBD1|TRBJ2-3
CASSYSTGGRADTQYF
TGTGCCAGCAGTTACTCGACAGGGGGCAGGGCAGATACGCAGTATTTT
>.|TRBV7-9|TRBD1|TRBJ2-1
CASRAGTENEQFF
TGTGCCAGCAGGGCCGGGACAGAAAATGAGCAGTTCTTC
>.|TRBV14|TRBD1|TRBJ2-3
CAGSQGGRITDTQYF
TGTGCCGGCAGCCAAGGGGGCCGAATCACAGATACGCAGTATTTT
>.|TRBV7-2|TRBD1|TRBJ2-4
CASSSTGYIQYF
TGTGCCAGCAGCTCGACAGGGTACATTCAGTACTTC
>.|TRBV6-2/TRBV6-3|TRBD1|TRBJ1-1
CASSYSPGQGTEAFF
TGTGCCAGCAGTTACTCTCCGGGACAGGGCACTGAAGCTTTCTTT
>.|TRBV3-1|.|TRBJ2-4
CASSPEAGRWYF
TGTGCCAGCAGCCCCGAGGCGGGAAGGTGGTACTTC
>.|TRBV5-1|.|TRBJ1-4
CASSFGRATNEKLFF
TGCGCCAGCAGCTTTGGCAGGGCAACTAATGAAAAACTGTTTTTT
>.|TRBV5-1|TRBD1|TRBJ1-1
CASSLGDRATEAFF
TGCGCCAGCAGCTTGGGGGACAGGGCCACTGAAGCTTTCTTT
>few|TRBV12-3/TRBV12-4|TRBD1|TRBJ2-7
CASSFHGADRGPYEQYF
TGTGCCAGCAGTTTCCACGGGGCGGACAGGGGGCCCTACGAGCAGTACTTC
>.|TRBV27|.|TRBJ1-5
CASSLELAGGPDTQHF
TGTGCCAGCAGTTTAGAACTAGCGGGAGGGCCAGATACGCAGCATTTT